The rows below give T cell receptor beta chains drawn from one sample of a study of Tregs in tolerant kidney transplant recipients. TCRdb's copy holds only in-frame clones and misses some; the assay was immunoSEQ multiplex PCR. The sample records about 240,000 clones, around 82% being singletons. The sequencing input was CD4+ T cells from blood. These receptors came from a human donor in good health. CDR3s include the opening cysteine and the closing phenylalanine or tryptophan.

J: TRBJ2-7; V: TRBV19; CDR3: CASSAGAAGEYEQYF
J: TRBJ1-1; V: TRBV11-3; CDR3: CASSLDGMNTEAFF
J: TRBJ1-1; V: TRBV6-5; CDR3: CASSYYGQGFFTEAFF
J: TRBJ1-2; V: TRBV6-1; CDR3: CASSERGTEHYGYTF
J: TRBJ2-1; V: TRBV25-1; CDR3: CASSEKDPWQRRNEQFF
J: TRBJ1-5; V: TRBV2; CDR3: CASRAPGQIGQPQHF
J: TRBJ2-1; V: TRBV5-1; CDR3: CASKPLAGYNEQFF
J: TRBJ2-1; V: TRBV7-3; CDR3: CASSSVGLSYNEQFF
J: TRBJ1-1; V: TRBV6-5; CDR3: CASSYSRDTEAFF
J: TRBJ2-6; V: TRBV19; CDR3: CASSIRGQLGANVLTF
J: TRBJ2-1; V: TRBV4-2; CDR3: CASSPDRSSYNEQFF
J: TRBJ2-5; V: TRBV7-3; CDR3: CASAVGHTKETQYF
J: TRBJ2-7; V: TRBV4-1; CDR3: CASSQAFGQTYEQYF
J: TRBJ2-7; V: TRBV27; CDR3: CASSLGDGLLAYEQYF
J: TRBJ1-5; V: TRBV7-6; CDR3: CASSAQGQPQHF
J: TRBJ2-5; V: TRBV29-1; CDR3: CSGRQETQYF
J: TRBJ1-5; V: TRBV4-1; CDR3: CASSPLGRNQPQHF
J: TRBJ2-5; V: TRBV14; CDR3: CASSQAQRGPQYF
J: TRBJ1-1; V: TRBV10-2; CDR3: CASSIGTGRYTEAFF
J: TRBJ2-7; V: TRBV9; CDR3: CASSPNLYEQYF
J: TRBJ2-2; V: TRBV5-1; CDR3: CASSLVLSGGELFF
J: TRBJ2-1; V: TRBV7-2; CDR3: CASSPRGRGGPYNEQFF
J: TRBJ2-7; V: TRBV5-4; CDR3: CASSGDRVGEQYF
J: TRBJ2-3; V: TRBV11-2; CDR3: CASSPKGADTQYF
J: TRBJ1-1; V: TRBV6-5; CDR3: CASSSRGMGTEAFF
J: TRBJ1-1; V: TRBV28; CDR3: CASSPRGHGAFF
J: TRBJ2-3; V: TRBV18; CDR3: CASSPTGWREGVSTDTQYF
J: TRBJ1-2; V: TRBV30; CDR3: CAWGSGLGYTF
J: TRBJ2-7; V: TRBV19; CDR3: CASSIRQGKDEQYF
J: TRBJ1-2; V: TRBV15; CDR3: CATSRDRGYGYTF
J: TRBJ2-7; V: TRBV15; CDR3: CATSREGTFPEQYF
J: TRBJ1-1; V: TRBV6-5; CDR3: CASSYSRATEAFF
J: TRBJ1-2; V: TRBV4-2; CDR3: CASSQGSGLLGYGYTF
J: TRBJ1-1; V: TRBV5-4; CDR3: CASSATTGYTEAFF
J: TRBJ2-2; V: TRBV5-1; CDR3: CASSLFTSGQTGELLF
J: TRBJ1-4; V: TRBV4-1; CDR3: CASSRRGGASEKLFF
J: TRBJ1-1; V: TRBV2; CDR3: CARSSGTGFTEAFF